This record looks at one T cell receptor beta chain sequence and its context. Method: immunoSEQ multiplex PCR; TCRdb's copy keeps in-frame clones and lacks some. Of about 11,000 clones in the sample, approximately 83% are singletons; the top ten hold roughly 28%. The entry originates in a study of T cell repertoires in MIS-A myocarditis. V shed 0 bases, J shed 8 bases, and the junction held 11 bases outside the gene matches. Germline V gene sequence: CDR1 LGHNA, CDR2 YNFKEQ. The CDR3 runs 17 residues. V usage is TRBV4-2 and J usage is TRBJ2-1; the match to TRBD1 covers 9 bases. This TCR derives from a man aged 18 to 30 with fulminant myocarditis from multisystem inflammatory syndrome in adults (MIS-A) after COVID-19. Sequencing was performed on right ventricle heart tissue obtained at autopsy. Here the CDR3 reads CASSQEFAGQGKDEQFF. The CDR3 nucleotides read TGTGCCAGCAGCCAAGAGTTCGCCGGACAGGGGAAGGATGAGCAGTTCTTC.